Ten or more counts support the clone carrying this TCR beta chain. The antigen is not known. The record originates from a study of response to subunit inactivated influenza vaccine. General study results and limits: Authors suggested seasonal influenza vaccinations each recruit few new T cells.

Trimming shortened V by 6 bases and J by 9 bases, and 12 bases separated the two germline ends. This CDR3 region has 13 residues. MiXCR, applied by TCRdb to the RT-PCR reads, yields one record per CDR3 protein. The table records some 850,000 distinct CDR3 sequences, less than 20% of them present only once. Sequenced here: PBMCs from blood, sampled 5 days after vaccination. This rearrangement joins TRBV12-3 or TRBV12-4 to TRBJ1-6, with no clear D. This TCR was sampled from a man aged 45-60 years who received an inactivated influenza vaccine. CDR3 sequence (DNA): TGTGCCAGCAGGTCACCTGGAGGTTCACCCCTCCACTTT. Protein: CASRSPGGSPLHF.